This is a list of T cell receptor beta chains from one sample in a study of post-analysis software for immune sequencing data. TCRdb independently ran MiXCR on the PCR reads; one entry per CDR3 protein. The table shows 600,000 to 700,000 distinct CDR3 sequences, with over 45% occurring only once. The sample taken for sequencing was blood. The receptor set was obtained from a girl aged 2 to 10 with multiple sclerosis. Both conserved end residues are part of each CDR3. A D gene is named only where the DNA matches it firmly. Size is stated for part of the rows, as once, few or many counts, or as a class when the clone is expanded.

d_call	clone_size	j_call	v_call	cdr3_nt	cdr3_aa
NA	NA	TRBJ1-2	TRBV7-9	TGTGCCAGCAGCTTAAAATCTGGAGGGGGCTACACCTTC	CASSLKSGGGYTF
NA	NA	TRBJ2-7	TRBV29-1	TGCAGCGTTGAAAGACAATACGAGCAGTACTTC	CSVERQYEQYF
NA	NA	TRBJ1-2	TRBV6-6	TGTGCCAGCAGTTTGGGGGGGGGCGCATCTGGCTACACCTTC	CASSLGGGASGYTF
NA	NA	TRBJ2-5	TRBV6-6	TGTGCCAGCAGTTACGTCAGGAACCAAGAGACCCAGTACTTC	CASSYVRNQETQYF
NA	NA	TRBJ2-1	TRBV29-1	TGCAGCGTTGAATCGGGGCGGGGGCAGTTCTTC	CSVESGRGQFF
NA	few	TRBJ2-6	TRBV9	TGTGCCAGCAGCGGAAGATCCGGGAGCTCTGGGGCCAACGTCCTGACTTTC	CASSGRSGSSGANVLTF
NA	few	TRBJ2-4	TRBV28	TGTGCCAGCAGTCGCAGGGGCCCGGTGGACATTCAGTACTTC	CASSRRGPVDIQYF
TRBD2	NA	TRBJ2-1	TRBV7-9	TGTGCCAGCAGCTCCGCTAGCGGGAACTCGGGTGAGCAGTTCTTC	CASSSASGNSGEQFF
TRBD1	NA	TRBJ2-5	TRBV5-1	TGCGCCAGCAGCCCCACCGCCTCTACCGGGACAGGGGAAGAGACCCAGTACTTC	CASSPTASTGTGEETQYF
TRBD2	few	TRBJ2-3	TRBV6-5	TGTGCCAGCAGCCTAGAGACTAGCGGGTTAGATACGCAGTATTTT	CASSLETSGLDTQYF
TRBD1	few	TRBJ1-5	TRBV20-1	TGCAGTGCTCGCGAGGGGGCAGATCAGCCCCAGCATTTT	CSAREGADQPQHF
TRBD2	few	TRBJ2-3	TRBV29-1	TGCAGCGCTTGTCTAGCGGGAGAAGGAGATACGCAGTATTTT	CSACLAGEGDTQYF
NA	NA	TRBJ2-7	TRBV12-3/TRBV12-4	TGTGCCAACAGGGCGGGAGCGCACGAGCAGTACTTC	CANRAGAHEQYF
TRBD2	NA	TRBJ2-3	TRBV7-9	TGTGCCAGCAGCACTCTTTTAGCGGGAGAAGGAGATACGCAGTATTTT	CASSTLLAGEGDTQYF
NA	NA	TRBJ2-4	TRBV29-1	TGCAGCGTTGTAGTGGCAGGGAATATCTACGGGCAGTACTTC	CSVVVAGNIYGQYF
NA	NA	TRBJ2-1	TRBV6-2/TRBV6-3	TGTGCCAGCAGTTACGCTAACAGTTTCAATGAGCAGTTCTTC	CASSYANSFNEQFF
TRBD1	NA	TRBJ2-7	TRBV5-1	TGCGCCAGCAGCTCGGACAGGGTGCATTACGAGCAGTACTTC	CASSSDRVHYEQYF
NA	NA	TRBJ2-5	TRBV5-5	TGTGCCAGCAGCCCTCGACAGGTGTCGCTACAAGAGGCCCAGTACTTC	CASSPRQVSLQEAQYF
NA	few	TRBJ2-1	TRBV6-2/TRBV6-3	TGTGCTGCATGCCGGGCCCCGATGGGGAATGAGCAGTTCTTC	CAACRAPMGNEQFF
NA	NA	TRBJ2-1	TRBV6-5	TGTGCCAGCAGGGCGGACGTGGCTGGTGCCTATGAGCAGTTCTTC	CASRADVAGAYEQFF
NA	NA	TRBJ2-2	TRBV20-1	TGCAGTGCTAGAGATATGACAGATAACACCGGGGAGCTGTTTTTT	CSARDMTDNTGELFF
TRBD2	NA	TRBJ2-5	TRBV12-3/TRBV12-4	TGTGCCAGTTCGGCGGGACTAGCTGCTCTGAGTGAGCAGTACTTC	CASSAGLAALSEQYF
NA	NA	TRBJ2-1	TRBV4-1	TGCGCCAGCAGCCAAGATAAGGGCTCGAGCTCCTACAATGAGCAGTTCTTC	CASSQDKGSSSYNEQFF
TRBD2	NA	TRBJ2-1	TRBV7-8	TGTGCCAGCAGCTTAGAGGCGGGAGTGGATGAGCAGTTCTTC	CASSLEAGVDEQFF
NA	NA	TRBJ1-5	TRBV28	TGTGCCAGCAGTTCCCCACTACGCGACAGTCACAATCAGCCCCAGCATTTT	CASSSPLRDSHNQPQHF
TRBD1	NA	TRBJ1-1	TRBV6-5	TGTGCCAGCACCCCACGGACAGGGGTGTACACTGAAGCTTTCTTT	CASTPRTGVYTEAFF
NA	NA	TRBJ2-1	TRBV11-2	TGTGCCAGCAGCTTTGAACGCTACAATGAGCAGTTCTTC	CASSFERYNEQFF
TRBD2	once	TRBJ2-3	TRBV6-6	TGTGCCAGCAGTTACTTCCCGGGAGGGCCAACAGATACGCAGTATTTT	CASSYFPGGPTDTQYF
NA	NA	TRBJ2-1	TRBV20-1	TGCAGTGCCCCCGGGGAGGCGTTCAATGAGCAGTTCTTC	CSAPGEAFNEQFF
TRBD2	NA	TRBJ2-3	TRBV7-2	TGTGCCAGCAGCTGGTCTACTAGCGGGGGGGCAGATACGCAGTATTTT	CASSWSTSGGADTQYF
NA	NA	TRBJ2-3	TRBV20-1	TGCAGTGGGGACCCGGGGTCAGGGACGCAGTATTTT	CSGDPGSGTQYF
TRBD1	NA	TRBJ2-7	TRBV5-6	TGTGCCAGCAGCCCCGGGACAGGGAGAGTTAGGGTATCCTACGAGCAGTACTTC	CASSPGTGRVRVSYEQYF
TRBD2	NA	TRBJ2-5	TRBV7-2	TGTGCCAGCAGCTTTGCCGGGACTAGCGGGGGGGGCGGGGAGGCCCAGTACTTC	CASSFAGTSGGGGEAQYF
NA	NA	TRBJ1-2	TRBV12-3/TRBV12-4	TGTGCCAGCGTCATAACCAAACGGGAGAATGGCTACACCTTC	CASVITKRENGYTF
TRBD2	NA	TRBJ2-1	TRBV9	TGTGCCAGCAGCGTAGTTCCGGGGGGGCCATATGAGCAGTTCTTC	CASSVVPGGPYEQFF
TRBD2	few	TRBJ2-1	TRBV9	TGTGCCAGCAGCGTCCTAGCGGGGTCCTCCTACAATGAGCAGTTCTTC	CASSVLAGSSYNEQFF
NA	few	TRBJ2-1	TRBV5-1	TGCGCCAGCAGCGACCCAGGGACCTACAATGAGCAGTTCTTC	CASSDPGTYNEQFF
NA	NA	TRBJ2-1	TRBV5-1	TGCGCCAGCAGCTTGGACGGGGCTAGCTACAATGAGCAGTTCTTC	CASSLDGASYNEQFF
TRBD2	few	TRBJ2-3	TRBV3-1	TGTGCCAGCAGCCAAGAGCTAGCGGGATCAGATACGCAGTATTTT	CASSQELAGSDTQYF
NA	NA	TRBJ2-1	TRBV11-2	TGTGCCAGCAGCGTCCAATTAGACGGGGAGCAGTTCTTC	CASSVQLDGEQFF
NA	NA	TRBJ2-1	TRBV12-3/TRBV12-4	TGTGCCAGCAGGCGGAAGTCCTACAATGAGCAGTTCTTC	CASRRKSYNEQFF
NA	few	TRBJ2-1	TRBV11-2	TGTGCCAGCAGCATACGACCGCGCCTAGCGTACGGGGTGAATGAGCAGTTCTTC	CASSIRPRLAYGVNEQFF
NA	NA	TRBJ2-3	TRBV10-3	TGTGCCATCAGTGAGCCTAGGCCAGATACGCAGTATTTT	CAISEPRPDTQYF
TRBD2	once	TRBJ2-1	TRBV6-2/TRBV6-3	TGTGCCAGCGGCCCGGAGCGGGGGGGCATTAACGAGCAGTTCTTC	CASGPERGGINEQFF